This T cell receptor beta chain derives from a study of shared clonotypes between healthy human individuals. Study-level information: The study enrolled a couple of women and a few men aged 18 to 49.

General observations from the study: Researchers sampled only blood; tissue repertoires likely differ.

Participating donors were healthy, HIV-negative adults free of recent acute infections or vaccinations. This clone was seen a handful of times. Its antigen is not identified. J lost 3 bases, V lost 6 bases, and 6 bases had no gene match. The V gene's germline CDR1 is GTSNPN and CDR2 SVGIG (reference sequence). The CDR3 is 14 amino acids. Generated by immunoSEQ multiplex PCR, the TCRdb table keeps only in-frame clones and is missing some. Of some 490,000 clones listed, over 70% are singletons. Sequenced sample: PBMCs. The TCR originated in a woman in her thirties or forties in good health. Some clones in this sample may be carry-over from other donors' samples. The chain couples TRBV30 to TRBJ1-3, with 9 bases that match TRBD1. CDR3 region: CACTGTGFGNTIYF. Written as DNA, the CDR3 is TGTGCCTGCACCGGGACAGGGTTTGGAAACACCATATATTTT.